This note documents a single T cell receptor beta chain sequence. Its specific antigen is unknown. Nothing much larger sits one base from this clone, and base qualities are not available. Patients with a history of autoimmune disease or receiving systemic immunosuppression were excluded from the trial. In every dose cohort, peripheral blood was drawn for TCR sequencing at baseline, cycle 4 day 1, and cycle 7 day 1. The samples were drawn from a first-in-human, open-label, multicenter phase I dose-escalation trial of ivuxolimab. Adults with locally advanced or metastatic head and neck squamous cell, hepatocellular, melanoma or renal cell carcinoma were enrolled in the trial. Before TCR sequencing, CD4+ T cells and CD8+ T cells were sorted from peripheral blood as separate populations. The cysteine opens and the phenylalanine closes a CDR3 of 14 amino acids. The CDR3 DNA has 42 bases and is translated from base 1. V sheds 7 bases and J sheds 0 bases, leaving 10 bases between their ends. As encoded in the germline V gene (reference sequence), CDR1 is LNHDA while CDR2 is SQIVND.

This sample was included in a study of OX40 agonist ivuxolimab in advanced cancers. A note on the overall study: Ivuxolimab was a fully human IgG2 agonistic monoclonal antibody targeting the costimulatory receptor OX40 (CD134). Three dose-escalation patients achieved partial responses, one with hepatocellular carcinoma and two with cutaneous melanoma. The point of sequencing TCRbeta in the periphery was to test whether ivuxolimab changed TCR sequence diversity and drove clonal T-cell expansion. In the dose-escalation cohort, 82.7% of patients were male, and the mean age was roughly 60 years with a range of about 20 to 80. Of the 50 to 55 dose-escalation patients, hepatocellular carcinoma was present in some 19, melanoma in around 15, renal cell carcinoma in 9 and head and neck cancer in 9. Intravenous ivuxolimab was administered to patients every 2 weeks at six dose levels: 0.01, 0.1, 0.3, 1.5, 3 and 10 mg/kg. The paper describes the monotherapy dose-escalation part (N ≈ 49 patients) of the phase I trial of ivuxolimab. Patients were allowed to have had prior anti-PD-1, anti-PD-L1 or anti-CTLA-4 therapy, and 40% of the dose-escalation patients had previously received checkpoint inhibitors. Overall study outcomes, separate from this receptor: Partial responders in the 0.1-3.0 mg/kg groups had among the lowest normalized peripheral clonal expansion, especially among CD8+ T cells. At doses of 0.1 to 3.0 mg/kg, clonal expansion of both CD4+ and CD8+ blood T cells was observed from baseline to week 6. The antigen specificity of the peripheral T cells that underwent clonal expansion was not determined. After ivuxolimab, expanded clones were on average more numerous among CD8+ T cells than among CD4+ T cells. Low levels of normalized T-cell clonal expansion were also seen in some patients who did not respond.

Genomic DNA was isolated from the sorted cells so that the TCRbeta CDR3 region could be sequenced. The immunoSEQ Assay was used for sequencing of TCRbeta CDR3 regions. Entries here come from immuneACCESS through TCRdb and include only in-frame sequences with V and J called. Some clones fail to appear in such tables; in the studies checked, an unresolved V gene covers under half of the shortfall, and the cause of the remainder is unknown. This sample has 79,000 or so clones in its table, and roughly 85% of those were observed once. Of the sample, 0.61% is held by the ten largest clones. The sample in question was CD4+ or CD8+ T cells sorted from blood, obtained in a trial of the OX40 agonist ivuxolimab. In this chain, TRBV19 is recombined with TRBJ1-3, and possibly TRBD1, on 5 matching bases. This TCR derives from an adult with an advanced solid tumor such as melanoma, head and neck, liver or kidney cancer. The nucleotide sequence reads as follows: TGTGCCAGTAATCAGGGAAACTCTGGAAACACCATATATTTT. This gives the protein CASNQGNSGNTIYF.